A single sample is the source of the 29 T cell receptor beta chains below, sequenced in a study of shared T cell receptors in the human thymus. Libraries were prepared by immunoSEQ multiplex PCR; TCRdb keeps only in-frame clonotypes and omits some of them. This sample yields roughly 700,000 clones, of which 88% are seen a single time; 0.0095% to 0.012% belongs to the top ten. The same sample was also used in a study of human thymus T cells.

The sample was thymocytes. The receptors derive from a boy less than two years old with a congenital heart defect.

This sequence joins TRBV5-1 and TRBJ2-7; D unresolved. Trimming removed 0 bases from V and 7 bases from J, with 5 bases in between. The germline CDR1 and CDR2 sequences are SGHRS and YFSETQ. This CDR3 comprises 11 residues. The CDR3 spells CASSLDEEQYF. The CDR3 DNA is TGCGCCAGCAGCTTGGATGAGGAGCAGTACTTC. Full variable domain (outside the CDR3, taken from reference TRBV5-1 and TRBJ2-7): KAGVTQTPRYLIKTRGQQVTLSCSPISGHRSVSWYQQTPGQGLQFLFEYFSETQRNKGNFPGRFSGRQFSNSRSEMNVSTLELGDSALYLCASSLDEEQYFGPGTRLTVT.

This chain connects TRBV19 to TRBJ1-5, with a tentative D call TRBD1 (5 bases). The CDR3 spans 14 residues. CDR1 and CDR2 (germline): LNHDA, SQIVND (reference sequence). V lost 5 bases to trimming and J lost 2 bases, with 10 bases between them. The CDR3 reads CASSQGSGNQPQHF. CDR3 nucleotides: TGTGCCAGTAGTCAGGGCTCAGGCAATCAGCCCCAGCATTTT.

This chain uses TRBV5-6 with TRBJ1-3; a weak D match, TRBD1 (5 bases). The CDR3 has 14 amino acids. The V gene's germline CDR1 is SGHDT and CDR2 YYEEEE. The ends were cut back, 0 bases at V and 4 bases at J, with 8 bases in the middle. CDR3 in DNA: TGTGCCAGCAGCTTGGATCGGGGGGGAAACACCATATATTTT. Its translation: CASSLDRGGNTIYF.

The V and J genes are TRBV7-9 and TRBJ2-5; 9 positions agree with TRBD2. This CDR3 is 18 amino acids long. V was clipped by 2 bases and J by 1 base; unmatched bases: 11. Germline CDR1 is SEHNR and CDR2 is FQNEAQ (reference sequence). CDR3 amino acids: CASSLSPRTSVLQETQYF. CDR3 nucleotides: TGTGCCAGCAGCTTATCCCCACGGACTAGCGTCCTCCAAGAGACCCAGTACTTC.

The CDR3: CASSLASSGRAYEQFF. CDR3 in DNA: TGTGCCAGCAGCTTGGCCTCTAGCGGGAGGGCCTATGAGCAGTTCTTC. The chain employs TRBV5-6 and TRBJ2-1; 12 nucleotides line up with TRBD2. V dropped 0 bases and J dropped 8; count of bases not matched to a gene: 6. This CDR3 spans 16 amino acids. Looked up from germline, CDR1 is SGHDT and CDR2 is YYEEEE. Full variable domain (missing parts from reference TRBV5-6 and TRBJ2-1): DAGVTQSPTHLIKTRGQQVTLRCSPKSGHDTVSWYQQALGQGPQFIFQYYEEEERQRGNFPDRFSGHQFPNYSSELNVNALLLGDSALYLCASSLASSGRAYEQFFGPGTRLTVL.

V usage is TRBV30 and J usage is TRBJ2-1; 10 bases are shared with TRBD2. Germline CDR1 is GTSNPN and CDR2 is SVGIG (reference sequence). The CDR3 is 16 amino acids. The ends lost 0 bases at V and 4 bases at J; junction bases unmatched: 6. The CDR3 DNA is TGTGCCTGGAGTGTTCCGACTAGCGGGTCTTACAATGAGCAGTTCTTC. The encoded protein is CAWSVPTSGSYNEQFF.

V and J are TRBV4-2 and TRBJ2-1, with 7 bases matching TRBD2. The V and J ends lost 4 bases and 4 bases, in that order; junction bases with no gene match: 7. CDR3 length: 15 amino acids. Germline V lookup: CDR1 LGHNA, CDR2 YNFKEQ. CDR3 nucleotide sequence: TGTGCCAGCAGCCCTAGCGGTTTAAGATACAATGAGCAGTTCTTC. Encoded protein: CASSPSGLRYNEQFF.

The CDR3 region has the DNA TGTGCCAGCAGTGACCCTGGGACAGGGCCTGACGAGCAGTACTTC. Protein: CASSDPGTGPDEQYF. V gene TRBV25-1 combines with J gene TRBJ2-5; 9 bases map to TRBD1. Judging by the DNA end, TRBJ2-7 fits better; the J call may be wrong. CDR1 and CDR2 (germline): MGHDK, SYGVNS. The CDR3 totals 15 residues.

The chain recombines TRBV21-1 with TRBJ1-2; the table's D call, TRBD1, has no DNA check behind it. TRBV21-1 is given as a pseudogene. The CDR3 consists of 16 residues. CDR3 in amino acids: CASSPRLQGEVYGYTF. The DNA of the CDR3 is TGTGCCAGCAGCCCCAGGCTACAGGGGGAAGTCTATGGCTACACCTTC.

The chain employs TRBV10-3 and TRBJ2-1; 7 bases align to TRBD1. Trimming removed 8 bases from V and 6 bases from J; junction bases left unmatched: 10. This CDR3 has 14 residues. The germline CDR1 and CDR2 sequences are ENHRY and SYGVKD. CDR3 sequence (DNA): TGTGCCATCTCCCAGGGACAGCTAGTCAATGAGCAGTTCTTC. This gives the protein CAISQGQLVNEQFF.

This clone was counted a single time. The chain couples TRBV9 to TRBJ2-7; tentative D call: TRBD1 (6 bases). The CDR3 runs 14 residues. Germline V gene sequence: CDR1 SGDLS, CDR2 YYNGEE. The V end was cut by 3 bases, the J end by 6 bases, with 16 bases between. This CDR3 reads CASSGPHRASEQYF. CDR3 DNA sequence: TGTGCCAGCAGCGGCCCCCACAGGGCAAGCGAGCAGTACTTC.

The chain couples TRBV14 to TRBJ1-2; 8 bases map to TRBD1. The CDR3 is 16 amino acids. V was clipped by 4 bases and J by 8 bases; unmatched bases: 15. Germline lookup yields CDR1 SGHDN and CDR2 FVKESK. CDR3 protein: CASSPLPSGGSWGYTF. Written as DNA, the CDR3 is TGTGCCAGCAGCCCCCTCCCTTCAGGGGGCAGCTGGGGCTACACCTTC.

This chain uses TRBV6-1 with TRBJ2-7; a weak D match, TRBD1 (6 bases). Trimming took 4 bases from V and 3 from J, leaving 16 bases between them. The germline gives CDR1 MNHNS, CDR2 SASEGT. The CDR3 is 15 amino acids. The CDR3 DNA follows: TGTGCCAGCAGTGGAGCTGCCGACAGGAACTACGAGCAGTACTTC. Translating gives CASSGAADRNYEQYF.

V is TRBV5-8 and J is TRBJ2-7; D may be TRBD1 (7 bases). Germline V gives CDR1 SGHTS, CDR2 YDEGEE. This CDR3 is built from 11 residues. Trimming took off 3 bases at V and 9 bases at J, with 10 bases between the two ends. The CDR3 protein is CASSSQGGQYF. CDR3 DNA: TGTGCCAGCAGCTCCCAGGGGGGGCAGTACTTC.

The chain joins TRBV4-2 to TRBJ2-7; the match to TRBD2 covers 12 bases. V trimming: 2 bases; J trimming: 6 bases; junction bases outside the gene matches: 5. CDR3 length: 15 residues. CDR1 and CDR2 (germline): LGHNA, YNFKEQ. In nucleotides, the CDR3 is TGTGCCAGCAGCCAACCTAGCGGGAGGGGCGGCGAGCAGTACTTC. Its protein product is CASSQPSGRGGEQYF.

The chain joins TRBV30 to TRBJ2-3, with a weak D call TRBD2 (6 bases). The CDR3 has 13 residues. Trimming shortened V by 3 bases and J by 3 bases, and 10 bases separated the two germline ends. The germline CDR1 and CDR2 sequences are GTSNPN and SVGIG (reference sequence). CDR3 amino acids: CAWSGRRTDTQYF. In DNA, the CDR3 is TGTGCCTGGAGCGGGAGAAGGACAGATACGCAGTATTTT.

The chain links TRBV7-2 to TRBJ2-7; 10 positions match TRBD2. Germline lookup yields CDR1 SGHTA and CDR2 FQGNSA. CDR3 length equals 18 residues. Trimming removed 1 base from V and 2 bases from J; junction bases left unmatched: 11. CDR3 amino acids: CASSLDTQREGRTYEQYF. The DNA of the CDR3 is TGTGCCAGCAGCTTAGATACCCAGCGGGAGGGCCGGACCTACGAGCAGTACTTC.

This clone was recorded once. The chain combines TRBV28 with TRBJ2-7; unclear D gene. Looked up from germline, CDR1 is MDHEN and CDR2 is SYDVKM. The CDR3 has 13 amino acids. The V end was cut by 5 bases, the J end by 6 bases, with 14 bases between. In DNA, the CDR3 is TGTGCCAGCAGTGCCCGAAGCCTTTGCGAGCAGTACTTC. It specifies CASSARSLCEQYF. The full variable domain, in which reference TRBV28 and TRBJ2-7 provide the parts outside the CDR3, is DVKVTQSSRYLVKRTGEKVFLECVQDMDHENMFWYRQDPGLGLRLIYFSYDVKMKEKGDIPEGYSVSREKKERFSLILESASTNQTSMYLCASSARSLCEQYFGPGTRLTVT.

This chain joins TRBV5-1 and TRBJ2-5, with 11 bases lining up with TRBD1. The CDR3 is 16 residues long. The V gene's germline CDR1 is SGHRS and CDR2 YFSETQ. The V gene end was trimmed by 4 bases and the J gene end by 5 bases; junction bases not matched to a gene: 10. The CDR3 sequence is CASSPGQGVLRETQYF. CDR3 nucleotide sequence: TGCGCCAGCAGCCCGGGACAGGGGGTCCTCCGGGAGACCCAGTACTTC.

The chain is built from TRBV7-3 and TRBJ2-3; tentative D call: TRBD1 (6 bases). V was pared by 3 bases and J by 5 bases, with 15 bases between. The CDR3 extends over 15 amino acids. CDR1 and CDR2 from the germline V gene are SGHTA and FQGTGA. The CDR3 sequence is CASSLWAGAGDTQYF. The CDR3 DNA sequence: TGTGCCAGCAGCTTGTGGGCAGGGGCGGGAGATACGCAGTATTTT.

This chain links TRBV27 with TRBJ1-5; no reliable D call. The CDR3 runs to 9 residues. CDR1 is MNHEY, CDR2 SMNVEV, per germline (reference sequence). V lost 8 bases, J lost 10 bases, and 6 bases lay in between. The CDR3 loop is CASPPPQHF. The CDR3 nucleotides read TGTGCCAGCCCTCCCCCCCAGCATTTT.

The V and J genes are TRBV30 and TRBJ1-3; TRBD1 agrees at 8 bases. V gave up 2 bases and J gave up 3 bases; unmatched junction bases: 6. Germline V gene data show CDR1 as GTSNPN and CDR2 as SVGIG (reference sequence). This CDR3 has 15 amino acids. The DNA for the CDR3 is TGTGCCTGGAGTATTCGGACAGGGAATGGAAACACCATATATTTT. This codes for CAWSIRTGNGNTIYF.

The rearrangement joins TRBV5-6 to TRBJ1-2; no definite D call. Trimming took off 4 bases at V and 7 bases at J, with 17 bases between the two ends. This CDR3 contains 14 residues. Per the germline V gene, CDR1 is SGHDT and CDR2 is YYEEEE. The DNA of the CDR3 is TGTGCCAGCAGCCTAGAAGCGGAGTGGCGTGGCTACACCTTC. Encoded protein: CASSLEAEWRGYTF.

CDR3 region: CAWILGGPMNTEAFF. The CDR3 DNA follows: TGTGCCTGGATATTGGGAGGGCCTATGAACACTGAAGCTTTCTTT. V usage is TRBV30 and J usage is TRBJ1-1; D is unresolved. Between the trimmed V and J ends, which lost 4 bases and 0 bases, there was a span of 15 bases. Germline values: CDR1 GTSNPN, CDR2 SVGIG (reference sequence). This CDR3 contains 15 residues.

V is TRBV21-1 and J is TRBJ1-4. TRBV21-1 is described as a pseudogene. This CDR3 spans 18 amino acids. The chain's CDR3 is CASSKGRGGDTTNEKLFF. In nucleotides, the CDR3 is TGTGCCAGCAGCAAAGGGAGGGGGGGGGACACGACTAATGAAAAACTGTTTTTT.

This rearrangement joins TRBV4-3 to TRBJ2-7; unclear D gene. CDR1 is LGHNA and CDR2 is YSLEER in the germline V gene. The CDR3 is 21 residues long. The V gene lost 1 base and the J gene lost 3 bases, with 31 bases spanning the gap. CDR3 region: CASSQGLVRLFTNPPSYEQYF. The CDR3 DNA reads TGCGCCAGCAGCCAAGGTTTGGTTCGGCTATTTACTAATCCCCCAAGCTACGAGCAGTACTTC.

The genes are TRBV10-2 and TRBJ2-5; TRBD2 might be the D (5 bases). V was shortened by 10 bases and J by 7 bases, with 13 bases between the two germline ends. Germline V lookup: CDR1 WSHSY, CDR2 SAAADI. The CDR3 consists of 11 residues. The CDR3 is CATKTRGTQYF. The CDR3 nucleotides are TGCGCCACCAAGACTCGGGGGACCCAGTACTTC.

The chain is built from TRBV23-1 and TRBJ2-2, with D unclear. TRBV23-1 is sorted into the ORF group, with uncertain function. The length of the CDR3 is 13 residues. V lost 4 bases and J 3 bases, leaving 6 bases between the germline ends. CDR3 protein: CASSLSHTGELFF. CDR3 coding DNA: TGCGCCAGCAGTCTGAGCCACACCGGGGAGCTGTTTTTT.

The chain uses TRBV5-8 and TRBJ2-7; D might be TRBD2 (5 bases). Per the germline V gene, CDR1 is SGHTS and CDR2 is YDEGEE. The CDR3 spans 15 residues. Trimming removed 0 bases at V and 2 bases at J, with 12 bases between. CDR3 amino acids: CASSLASGIAYEQYF. DNA for the CDR3: TGTGCCAGCAGCTTGGCCAGCGGCATCGCCTACGAGCAGTACTTC. Variable domain in full (rest from reference TRBV5-8 and TRBJ2-7): EAGVTQSPTHLIKTRGQQATLRCSPISGHTSVYWYQQALGLGLQFLLWYDEGEERNRGNFPPRFSGRQFPNYSSELNVNALELEDSALYLCASSLASGIAYEQYFGPGTRLTVT.